Shown below are 17 T cell receptor beta chains from a single sample sequenced in a study of blood T cell repertoires in COVID-19. Repertoires were generated with immunoSEQ multiplex PCR, while TCRdb's copy carries only in-frame clones and drops some. The sample carries 100,000 to 150,000 clones, about 85% recorded once. Sequenced: peripheral blood. The receptors come from a man aged 80 or over with active or convalescent COVID-19.

The chain employs TRBV11-2 and TRBJ2-7; 10 nucleotides match TRBD2. CDR3 length equals 15 residues. The ends lost 5 bases at V and 6 bases at J; junction bases unmatched: 10. The germline gives CDR1 SGHAT, CDR2 FQNNGV. CDR3 residues: CASSQGGLAGVEQYF. The CDR3 nucleotides read TGTGCCAGCAGCCAAGGGGGGCTAGCGGGGGTCGAGCAGTACTTC.

This chain joins TRBV5-6 and TRBJ2-1, with a possible D match to TRBD2 (6 bases). This CDR3 is built from 15 residues. Trimming removed 7 bases at V and 9 bases at J, with 23 bases between. Germline V gene sequence: CDR1 SGHDT, CDR2 YYEEEE. The CDR3 loop is CASGRQENRRVEQFF. The CDR3 coding sequence is TGTGCCAGCGGGAGGCAAGAGAACCGCAGGGTTGAGCAGTTCTTC.

The V and J genes are TRBV27 and TRBJ1-5, with D possibly matching TRBD1 (6 bases). CDR3 length: 14 residues. Trimming took 4 bases from V and 4 from J, leaving 11 bases between them. CDR1 and CDR2 from the germline V gene are MNHEY and SMNVEV (reference sequence). In DNA form, the CDR3 reads TGTGCCAGCAGTTCAGGGGATCGGAATCAGCCCCAGCATTTT. Protein product: CASSSGDRNQPQHF.

This chain connects TRBV7-2 to TRBJ1-5, with TRBD1 matching over 8 bases. Germline values: CDR1 SGHTA, CDR2 FQGNSA. The CDR3 sequence is 14 residues long. The junction had 5 bases not matched to a gene; V was cut back by 3 bases and J by 7 bases. Written as DNA, the CDR3 is TGTGCCAGCAGCTTCCACAGGGGGAACCAGCCCCAGCATTTT. Its protein is CASSFHRGNQPQHF.

The V gene is TRBV2, the J gene TRBJ1-5; D unresolved. Germline V lookup: CDR1 SNHLY, CDR2 FYNNEI. Trimming shortened V by 6 bases and J by 1 base, and 7 bases separated the two germline ends. The CDR3 covers 13 residues. The DNA for the CDR3 is TGTGCCAGCAGATCTGAGAGCAATCAGCCCCAGCATTTT. Its translation is CASRSESNQPQHF.

The chain joins TRBV30 to TRBJ1-1, with D possibly TRBD1 on 5 matching bases. Looked up from germline, CDR1 is GTSNPN and CDR2 is SVGIG (reference sequence). The CDR3 covers 13 residues. CDR3 amino acids: CAHNGGENTEAFF. The CDR3 DNA reads TGTGCGCACAACGGGGGGGAGAACACTGAAGCTTTCTTT.

This clone was seen more than once but under ten times. The gene calls are TRBV1 and TRBJ1-2. TRBV1 is designated a pseudogene. This CDR3 region has 16 residues. The CDR3: CTSSQDMRPFHYGYTF. Written as DNA, the CDR3 is TGCACCAGCAGCCAAGATATGCGGCCCTTCCACTATGGCTACACCTTC.

The rearrangement joins TRBV7-3 to TRBJ2-3; maybe TRBD1 (5 bases). V was trimmed by 5 bases and J by 0 bases, leaving 9 bases between them. Per germline, CDR1 SGHTA and CDR2 FQGTGA. The CDR3 contains 14 residues. DNA of the CDR3: TGTGCCAGCAGCGAAACAGGTAGCACAGATACGCAGTATTTT. Protein sequence: CASSETGSTDTQYF.

This sequence joins TRBV28 and TRBJ2-5, with 8 bases identical to TRBD2. The CDR3 is made up of 16 amino acids. Germline CDR1 is MDHEN and CDR2 is SYDVKM. Trimming cost V 6 bases and J 2 bases; bases outside gene matches: 11. The CDR3 DNA sequence: TGTGCCAGCAGCCCTCTAGCGGGTCTTCGTCAAGAGACCCAGTACTTC. It translates to CASSPLAGLRQETQYF.

The rearrangement uses TRBV28 and TRBJ1-4; no clear D gene. Germline CDR1 and CDR2: MDHEN and SYDVKM. Trimming stripped 4 bases from V and 2 bases from J, with 11 bases between. The CDR3 sequence is 15 residues long. The CDR3 loop is CASSSMGRTNEKLFF. CDR3 DNA sequence: TGTGCCAGCAGTTCTATGGGGAGGACTAATGAAAAACTGTTTTTT.

The rearrangement joins TRBV3-1 (or the pseudogene TRBV3-2) to TRBJ1-1, with D possibly TRBD1 on 6 matching bases. Germline V lookup: CDR1 LGHDT, CDR2 YNNKEL (reference sequence). Between the trimmed V and J ends, which lost 2 bases and 11 bases, there was a span of 12 bases. This CDR3 is built from 12 residues. In DNA form, the CDR3 reads TGTGCCAGCAGCCAAAACGGGGGGCGTGCTTTCTTT. Protein: CASSQNGGRAFF.

This clone was counted only a few times. The genes are TRBV18 and TRBJ2-1; D not certain. The CDR3 extends over 13 amino acids. V was shortened by 6 bases and J by 2 bases, with 8 bases between the two germline ends. Germline values: CDR1 KGHSH, CDR2 LQKENI. The CDR3 nucleotides are TGTGCCAGCTCTCACGCTACCTACAATGAGCAGTTCTTC. Amino acids: CASSHATYNEQFF.

This clone has just a few counts. The V gene is TRBV29-1, the J gene TRBJ2-2; D is unclear. The germline V gene encodes CDR1 SQVTM and CDR2 ANQGSEA. The CDR3 contains 14 residues. The ends were cut back, 5 bases at V and 3 bases at J, with 13 bases in the middle. DNA of the CDR3: TGCAGCGTTACTGAGTATCCGGACACCGGGGAGCTGTTTTTT. Encoded protein: CSVTEYPDTGELFF.

The chain combines TRBV12-2 with TRBJ2-7; TRBD2 is the table's D call and was not checked against the DNA. TRBV12-2 is a documented pseudogene. This CDR3 comprises 17 residues. For the CDR3, the DNA is TGTGCAAGTCGCTTAGCTTCTCGCGGGAGTTTGTTGAGGGAGCAGTACTTC. This encodes CASRLASRGSLLREQYF.

This clone has ten or more counts. V usage is TRBV4-3 and J usage is TRBJ2-1, with TRBD1 as a possible D gene (5 bases). Between the trimmed V and J ends, which lost 0 bases and 9 bases, there was a span of 18 bases. CDR1 is LGHNA and CDR2 is YSLEER in the germline V gene. The CDR3 covers 16 residues. The CDR3 DNA is TGCGCCAGCAGCCAAGATCAGGGCCTCCCCTGGGGTGAGCAGTTCTTC. Its translation: CASSQDQGLPWGEQFF.

The chain uses TRBV25-1 and TRBJ2-4; the D gene is possibly TRBD1 (6 bases). The CDR3 contains 15 residues. CDR1 and CDR2 from the germline V gene are MGHDK and SYGVNS. V lost 6 bases and J lost 0, with 12 bases in between. Here the CDR3 DNA reads TGTGCCAGCAGACCCAGGGGAGCAGCCAAAAACATTCAGTACTTC. It yields the protein CASRPRGAAKNIQYF.

This rearrangement joins TRBV4-1 to TRBJ1-4; 8 bases fit TRBD1. Per the germline V gene, CDR1 is MGHRA and CDR2 is YSYEKL. V lost 5 bases to trimming and J lost 3 bases; unmatched junction nucleotides: 5. The CDR3 length is 15 residues. DNA of the CDR3: TGCGCCAGCAGCTATCAGGGGGCTGCTAATGAAAAACTGTTTTTT. Residues: CASSYQGAANEKLFF.